The sequence of this T cell receptor beta chain was determined in a study of OX40 agonist ivuxolimab in advanced cancers. The CDR3 covers 15 residues. Germline V gene sequence: CDR1 SGHVS, CDR2 FQNEAQ. Unmatched junction bases numbered 9, after V lost 4 bases and J lost 7 bases. TCRdb keeps only in-frame clones here, not all; method: immunoSEQ multiplex PCR. The table shows about 62,000 clones, with more than 65% occurring only once. This clone has more than one count but fewer than ten. Its antigen is undetermined. Study-level findings and limits: The specificity for antigen of the expanded peripheral T cells was not determined.

The source is an adult with an advanced solid tumor such as melanoma, head and neck, liver or kidney cancer. The chain couples TRBV7-8 to TRBJ2-1, with 8 bases lining up with TRBD2. The sample consisted of CD4+ or CD8+ T cells sorted from blood, taken in a trial of the OX40 agonist ivuxolimab. CDR3 region: CASSSGTRSMNEQFF. DNA of the CDR3: TGTGCCAGCAGCTCGGGGACTAGGAGTATGAATGAGCAGTTCTTC.